This T cell receptor (beta chain) was sequenced in a study of T cell repertoires in cytomegalovirus infection. Study at large: Indicated by public TCR beta signatures were CMV infection and matching HLA type.

This clonotype was picked up many times. The antigen remains unidentified. Study findings and constraints: Individuals carrying CMV plus the relevant HLA were identified by cumulative frequency of public TCR beta families. Ex vivo responses were dominated by HLA-C-restricted CMV-specific TCR beta clonotypes.

TCRdb fed the reads into MiXCR, producing one record per CDR3 protein. Of around 530,000 distinct CDR3 sequences detected, more than 15% appear once; the ten largest clones hold roughly a quarter. Losses at the gene ends were 6 bases for V and 2 bases for J; bases not matched to a gene: 13. Germline CDR1 MNHNS, CDR2 SASEGT. The CDR3 extends over 17 amino acids. The TCR originated in a human donor in good health (CMV status not recorded). Some clones in this sample may be carry-over from other donors' samples. The chain employs TRBV6-1 and TRBJ2-1, with 7 bases identical to TRBD2. The sample taken for sequencing was CD8+ T cells from PBMCs. CDR3: CASSPPPLAETYNEQFF. Written as DNA, the CDR3 is TGTGCCAGCAGCCCACCCCCTCTAGCGGAAACCTACAATGAGCAGTTCTTC.